Below, one T cell receptor (beta chain) is given with its context. Using a J-beta primer mix together with a sample-barcoded 5' primer, a second PCR was run for about 7 to 12 cycles. MiXCR, applied by TCRdb to the 5' RACE reads, yields one record per CDR3 protein. Among around 1,800,000 distinct CDR3 sequences, 30% to 40% were seen once, and the ten largest hold more than 20%. These data are taken from a study of blood T cells in healthy people across ages. V was pared by 7 bases and J by 1 base, with 6 bases of the junction left unmatched. CDR3 size: 14 residues. Sample: blood. The clonotype originates from a human donor in good health. The chain combines TRBV12-3 or TRBV12-4 with TRBJ2-7, with TRBD1 matching over 8 bases. In nucleotides, the CDR3 is TGTGCCAGCAACTCGACAGGGGAGTCCTACGAGCAGTACTTC. It is translated as CASNSTGESYEQYF.